This TCR beta chain appears in the sequencing data of a study of identical twins. In germline, CDR1 is SGHDT, CDR2 YYEEEE. V shed 3 bases and J shed 6 bases, with 7 bases lying between them. The CDR3 is 11 amino acids. This clonotype was seen many times. Its target is not known. The study's findings and limits: In zero-insertion analyses, partial confounding could arise from invariant MAIT and iNKT cells.

TCRdb reprocessed the 5' RACE reads with MiXCR, giving one entry per CDR3 protein. The repertoire consists of more than 200,000 distinct CDR3 sequences, with around 10% occurring once and the leading ten covering just over 5%. The receptor was derived from a woman younger than 30 in good health. This chain joins TRBV5-6 and TRBJ2-7; tentatively, D is TRBD1 (5 bases). The material sequenced was memory (CD45RO+) T cells sorted from blood. Here the CDR3 reads CASSSTVEQYF. DNA for the CDR3: TGTGCCAGCAGCTCGACAGTCGAGCAGTACTTC.